These 13 T cell receptor beta chains came from one sample sequenced in a study of blood T cell repertoires in COVID-19. Assay used: immunoSEQ multiplex PCR; TCRdb lists only in-frame clones, some missing. This sample carries about 530,000 clones, 85% to 90% of them seen once, and the ten largest clones take around 7.8%. Material: peripheral blood. The receptors derive from a woman aged 45-60 years with COVID-19, enrolled during active disease.

As DNA, the CDR3 is TGTGCCACCGGGACTCGGTGGGGGCAGTACTTC. This sequence encodes CATGTRWGQYF. This chain uses TRBV3-1 (or the pseudogene TRBV3-2) with TRBJ2-7, with D maybe TRBD2 (6 bases). Deletions cut 10 bases from V and 9 bases from J, with 16 bases between. The CDR3 is made up of 11 amino acids. The germline V gene encodes CDR1 LGHDT and CDR2 YNNKEL (reference sequence).

The chain links TRBV4-1 to TRBJ1-1; D is perhaps TRBD1 (5 bases). The germline V gene encodes CDR1 MGHRA and CDR2 YSYEKL. CDR3 length equals 13 residues. Trimming took off 3 bases at V and 11 bases at J, with 16 bases between the two ends. The CDR3 loop reads CASSHPGRFEAFF. DNA for the CDR3: TGCGCCAGCAGCCATCCAGGGAGGTTCGAGGCTTTCTTT.

The V call is TRBV3-1 (or the pseudogene TRBV3-2), the J call TRBJ2-7; weak D call: TRBD1 (6 bases). Per the germline V gene, CDR1 is LGHDT and CDR2 is YNNKEL (reference sequence). This CDR3 is 13 amino acids long. The V end lost 1 base, the J end lost 10 bases, and 14 bases lay between the germline ends. The CDR3 nucleotides read TGTGCCAGCAGCCAAGGAAAGGCAGGGGATCAGTACTTC. This sequence encodes CASSQGKAGDQYF.

The V and J genes are TRBV5-1 and TRBJ1-2, with a weak D call TRBD1 (6 bases). Trimming took 10 bases from V and 4 from J, leaving 17 bases between them. The CDR3 loop spans 13 amino acids. Germline V gives CDR1 SGHRS, CDR2 YFSETQ. The CDR3 bases are TGCGCCTCCCACAGGGAGGGCAGCTATGGCTACACCTTC. Its translation is CASHREGSYGYTF.

CDR3 in amino acids: CASSGQGALITDTQYF. The CDR3 DNA reads TGTGCCAGCAGTGGACAGGGGGCACTTATCACAGATACGCAGTATTTT. V gene TRBV6-1 combines with J gene TRBJ2-3, with 10 bases matching TRBD1. Germline V gene sequence: CDR1 MNHNS, CDR2 SASEGT. The CDR3 has 16 residues. V dropped 4 bases and J dropped 2; count of bases not matched to a gene: 6.

CDR3: CASGTGGESYNEQFF. The CDR3 nucleotides are TGTGCCAGCGGGACAGGGGGCGAGTCCTACAATGAGCAGTTCTTC. The rearrangement uses TRBV19 and TRBJ2-1; 12 bases match TRBD1. V was pared by 9 bases and J by 1 base, with 4 bases of the junction left unmatched. The CDR3 length is 15 residues. The V gene's germline CDR1 is LNHDA and CDR2 SQIVND (reference sequence).

V gene TRBV4-1 combines with J gene TRBJ2-6, with D unresolved. The CDR3 is 17 amino acids. Germline V gene lookup returns CDR1 MGHRA and CDR2 YSYEKL. The ends were cut back, 4 bases at V and 0 bases at J, with 13 bases in the middle. CDR3 nucleotide sequence: TGCGCCAGCAGCCTTCAGGTCTCTGGCTCTGGGGCCAACGTCCTGACTTTC. Translating gives CASSLQVSGSGANVLTF.

The chain carries TRBV19 and TRBJ2-1; TRBD2 agrees at 10 bases. Looked up from germline, CDR1 is LNHDA and CDR2 is SQIVND (reference sequence). V lost 8 bases to trimming and J lost 9 bases; unmatched junction nucleotides: 4. This CDR3 contains 12 residues. CDR3 nucleotide sequence: TGTGCCAGTTCTAGCGGGGGAAGTGAGCAGTTCTTC. It is translated as CASSSGGSEQFF.

This clone was detected only a few times. The rearrangement uses TRBV10-2 and TRBJ1-1; D is perhaps TRBD1 (5 bases). Trimming cost V 0 bases and J 3 bases, with 8 bases left between them. Looked up from germline, CDR1 is WSHSY and CDR2 is SAAADI. The CDR3 has 14 residues. The CDR3 DNA reads as TGCGCCAGCAGTGAGTCACGGGGGTACACTGAAGCTTTCTTT. It translates to CASSESRGYTEAFF.

CDR3 amino acids: CASSKTGGWTEAFF. The CDR3 DNA reads as TGTGCCAGTAGTAAAACGGGAGGGTGGACCGAAGCTTTCTTT. The chain uses TRBV19 and TRBJ1-1; D is unresolved. Germline CDR1 LNHDA, CDR2 SQIVND (reference sequence). The CDR3 extends over 14 amino acids. The V end was cut by 4 bases, the J end by 8 bases, with 17 bases between.

This clone came up once. The V gene is TRBV24-1, the J gene TRBJ2-2; 10 bases map to TRBD1. The CDR3 contains 13 residues. CDR1 is KGHDR and CDR2 is SFDVKD in the germline V gene. V shed 9 bases and J 4 bases; nucleotides not matched to a gene: 1. DNA of the CDR3: TGTGCCACCCGGGACAGGGGCACCGGGGAGCTGTTTTTT. Protein: CATRDRGTGELFF.

V gene TRBV5-4 combines with J gene TRBJ2-7, with D possibly TRBD2 on 6 matching bases. Trimming took off 4 bases at V and 7 bases at J, with 15 bases between the two ends. The CDR3 sequence is 13 residues long. CDR1 and CDR2 (germline): SGHNT, YYREEE (reference sequence). CDR3 nucleotide sequence: TGTGCCAGCAGCACGACTAGTTCGGGGGAGCAGTACTTC. Amino acid sequence: CASSTTSSGEQYF.

This chain joins TRBV29-1 and TRBJ1-1, with D maybe TRBD1 (5 bases). Germline V gene data show CDR1 as SQVTM and CDR2 as ANQGSEA. Deletions cut 6 bases from V and 3 bases from J, with 17 bases between. The CDR3 runs to 14 residues. The CDR3 bases are TGCAGCGTCCCGGGACCCTGGGGGGACACTGAAGCTTTCTTT. Its protein is CSVPGPWGDTEAFF.